Sequencing of this TCR beta chain was carried out in a study of T-cell reconstitution after alpha-beta-depleted transplantation in children. General observations from the study: Surviving recipient cells, namely T cells and thymic progenitors, were the source of high day-60 TCRbeta diversity in some patients. The authors attributed T-cell counts and diversity one year after transplant mostly to newly produced T cells. After transplant, at about two months, alpha-beta T cells were reportedly derived from several hundred expanded graft clones.

The CDR3 is made up of 16 amino acids. The junction had 9 bases not matched to a gene; V was cut back by 0 bases and J by 5 bases. In germline, CDR1 is MNHEY, CDR2 SVGAGI. This clonotype has more than one count but fewer than ten. Its antigen is unknown. Unique molecular identifiers featured in how the TCRbeta library was prepared. TCRdb redid the calling of the PCR reads with MiXCR, one entry per CDR3 protein. Of a few hundred thousand distinct CDR3 sequences listed, around 13% are singletons. This clonotype was obtained from a male patient between 10 and 17 years old who had a stem cell transplant for acute myeloid leukemia, so the T cells may come from the graft donor. The material was PBMCs, mostly from graft donor cells, obtained 360 days after TCRalphabeta/CD19-depleted stem cell transplant. The V call is TRBV6-5, the J call TRBJ2-5; 7 bases align to TRBD1. The CDR3 DNA is TGTGCCAGCAGTTACTCGATAGGGGGCGCAGGGGAGACCCAGTACTTC. It codes for CASSYSIGGAGETQYF.